The source of this TCR beta chain is a study of spatial heterogeneity in lung cancer. Study conclusions and caveats: Mutation counts in tumors were tracked by counts of expanded intratumoral alpha and beta TCRs.

This clonotype was recorded at least ten times. Its specificity is unknown. V was pared by 4 bases and J by 8 bases, with 20 bases between. Per germline, CDR1 MGHRA and CDR2 YSYEKL. The length of the CDR3 is 16 residues. Carried by each TCR cDNA molecule was a unique molecular identifier. TCRdb reprocessed the 5' RACE reads with MiXCR, giving one entry per CDR3 protein. The sample carries about 100,000 distinct CDR3 sequences, about 4.6% recorded once. Time point denoted: sample taken at primary tumor resection. The sequence was obtained from a male donor with early-stage non-small cell lung cancer. V and J are TRBV4-1 and TRBJ1-4, with D maybe TRBD1 (5 bases). The sample consisted of lung tumor tissue, taken at surgery. For the CDR3, the DNA is TGCGCCAGCAGCCCAGGGAGTGCCTTTGGATTGGAAAAACTGTTTTTT. Amino acid sequence: CASSPGSAFGLEKLFF.